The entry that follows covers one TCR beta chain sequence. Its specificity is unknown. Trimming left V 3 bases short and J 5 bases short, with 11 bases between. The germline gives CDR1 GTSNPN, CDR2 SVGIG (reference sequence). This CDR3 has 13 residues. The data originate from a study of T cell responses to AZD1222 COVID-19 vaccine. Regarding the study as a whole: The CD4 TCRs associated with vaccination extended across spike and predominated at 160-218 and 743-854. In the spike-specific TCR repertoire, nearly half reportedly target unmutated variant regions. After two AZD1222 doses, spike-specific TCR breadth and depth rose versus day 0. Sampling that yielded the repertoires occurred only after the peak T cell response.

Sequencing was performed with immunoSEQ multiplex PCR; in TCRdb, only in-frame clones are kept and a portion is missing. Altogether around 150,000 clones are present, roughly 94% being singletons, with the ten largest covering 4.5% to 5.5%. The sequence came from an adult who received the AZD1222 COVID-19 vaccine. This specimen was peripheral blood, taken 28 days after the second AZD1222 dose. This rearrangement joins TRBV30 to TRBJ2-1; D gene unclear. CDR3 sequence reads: CAWSSGYHNEQFF. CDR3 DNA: TGTGCCTGGAGCTCGGGCTACCACAATGAGCAGTTCTTC.